Below are 18 T cell receptor beta chains sequenced from a single sample in a study of T cell changes during pregnancy in multiple sclerosis. The method was immunoSEQ multiplex PCR; TCRdb's version includes in-frame clones alone and lacks a portion of them. The sample yields some 110,000 clones, roughly 90% seen once. Sequenced here: peripheral blood, sampled in the third trimester of pregnancy. These TCRs come from a female donor with multiple sclerosis, enrolled in a pregnancy study.

J is TRBJ2-2 and V is TRBV9; 7 bases agree with TRBD1. Germline V gene sequence: CDR1 SGDLS, CDR2 YYNGEE. The V and J ends lost 0 bases and 4 bases, in that order; junction bases with no gene match: 3. The CDR3 loop spans 15 amino acids. CDR3 amino acids: CASSVGPGGTGELFF. As DNA, the CDR3 is TGTGCCAGCAGCGTAGGACCAGGGGGCACCGGGGAGCTGTTTTTT.

The chain uses TRBV19 and TRBJ2-2, with 9 bases that match TRBD2. The CDR3 length is 18 residues. CDR1 is LNHDA and CDR2 is SQIVND in the germline V gene (reference sequence). V lost 4 bases to trimming and J lost 1 base; unmatched junction nucleotides: 10. CDR3 DNA sequence: TGTGCCAGTAGTAAAGGCTGGGGGCGGGAGGGGAACACCGGGGAGCTGTTTTTT. Protein: CASSKGWGREGNTGELFF.

Regarding this clone: The sample contains more than one DNA sequence encoding this CDR3. The J gene is TRBJ2-1, the V gene TRBV5-1, with 12 bases fitting TRBD2. Per the germline V gene, CDR1 is SGHRS and CDR2 is YFSETQ. V dropped 2 bases and J dropped 5; count of bases not matched to a gene: 2. The CDR3 is 15 residues long. CDR3 sequence: CASSLRTSGNNEQFF. CDR3 DNA sequence: TGCGCCAGCAGCTTAAGGACTAGCGGGAACAATGAGCAGTTCTTC. Together with reference TRBV5-1 and TRBJ2-1, the CDR3 gives the full variable domain: KAGVTQTPRYLIKTRGQQVTLSCSPISGHRSVSWYQQTPGQGLQFLFEYFSETQRNKGNFPGRFSGRQFSNSRSEMNVSTLELGDSALYLCASSLRTSGNNEQFFGPGTRLTVL.

The V and J genes are TRBV28 and TRBJ2-3; 8 nucleotides line up with TRBD1. Trimming at V came to 5 bases and at J to 5 bases, leaving 15 bases not matched to a gene. Germline CDR1 is MDHEN and CDR2 is SYDVKM. The CDR3 is 17 amino acids. CDR3 loop: CASSLTSGQGWGDTQYF. The CDR3 DNA sequence: TGTGCCAGCAGTCTCACCTCCGGACAGGGTTGGGGAGATACGCAGTATTTT.

V and J are TRBV6-5 and TRBJ1-5; TRBD1 matches 7 bases. The V segment lost 5 bases and the J segment 7 bases; nucleotides outside the gene matches: 5. This CDR3 region has 13 residues. In germline, CDR1 is MNHEY, CDR2 SVGAGI. The chain's CDR3 is CASSDRVEQPQHF. CDR3 in DNA: TGTGCCAGCAGTGACAGGGTAGAACAGCCCCAGCATTTT.

The chain uses TRBV4-1 and TRBJ1-2, with D uncertain. The V and J ends lost 1 base and 2 bases respectively, with 14 bases between them. This CDR3 comprises 16 residues. From germline, CDR1 is MGHRA and CDR2 YSYEKL. The CDR3 reads CASSQGVLFGNYGYTF. CDR3 DNA sequence: TGCGCCAGCAGCCAAGGGGTCCTCTTCGGGAACTATGGCTACACCTTC.

The gene calls are TRBV9 and TRBJ2-5; 8 bases are shared with TRBD2. The CDR3 loop spans 16 amino acids. With 4 bases clipped from V and 5 bases from J, the junction kept 13 bases outside the gene matches. Per the germline V gene, CDR1 is SGDLS and CDR2 is YYNGEE. CDR3 in amino acids: CASSTPRREGLETQYF. CDR3 DNA: TGTGCCAGCAGCACACCCCGACGGGAGGGCCTGGAGACCCAGTACTTC.

The rearrangement joins TRBV5-1 to TRBJ1-5, with D tentatively TRBD1 (5 bases). The germline gives CDR1 SGHRS, CDR2 YFSETQ. CDR3 length: 14 amino acids. The ends were cut back, 4 bases at V and 5 bases at J, with 13 bases in the middle. CDR3 protein: CASSLAGGDQPQHF. CDR3 in DNA: TGCGCCAGCAGCCTAGCTGGGGGGGATCAGCCCCAGCATTTT.

The V call is TRBV13, the J call TRBJ2-2, with a tentative D call TRBD1 (6 bases). The CDR3 extends over 16 amino acids. Trimming left V 4 bases short and J 6 bases short, with 18 bases between. Germline V gene data show CDR1 as PRHDT and CDR2 as FYEKMQ (reference sequence). In DNA form, the CDR3 reads TGTGCCAGCAGCTATCTAGGCCAGGCAGGGGCCGGGGAGCTGTTTTTT. Its protein is CASSYLGQAGAGELFF.

In DNA form, the CDR3 reads TGTGCCAGCAGCTTAGCGGGACAGGTTGATTGGGCTCAGCCCCAGCATTTT. It codes for CASSLAGQVDWAQPQHF. The rearrangement joins TRBV7-2 to TRBJ1-5; 8 nucleotides agree with TRBD1. Germline CDR1 and CDR2: SGHTA and FQGNSA. The CDR3 totals 17 residues. The V gene end was trimmed by 0 bases and the J gene end by 6 bases; junction bases not matched to a gene: 10. The variable domain in full, completed from reference TRBV7-2 and TRBJ1-5, reads GAGVSQSPSNKVTEKGKDVELRCDPISGHTALYWYRQSLGQGLEFLIYFQGNSAPDKSGLPSDRFSAERTGGSVSTLTIQRTQQEDSAVYLCASSLAGQVDWAQPQHFGDGTRLSIL.

The chain uses TRBV5-4 and TRBJ2-2; D is possibly TRBD1 (5 bases). V shed 4 bases and J shed 0 bases, with 7 bases lying between them. Looked up from germline, CDR1 is SGHNT and CDR2 is YYREEE (reference sequence). The CDR3 has 14 residues. CDR3 sequence reads: CASSVTANTGELFF. In nucleotides, the CDR3 is TGTGCCAGCAGCGTGACAGCGAACACCGGGGAGCTGTTTTTT.

J is TRBJ2-1 and V is TRBV5-1, with 10 nucleotides matching TRBD1. The CDR3 runs 16 residues. The germline CDR1 and CDR2 sequences are SGHRS and YFSETQ. Trimming removed 1 base from V and 6 bases from J; junction bases left unmatched: 7. The CDR3, as DNA: TGCGCCAGCAGCTTGTCACGGACAGGGGGGTTCAATGAGCAGTTCTTC. This codes for CASSLSRTGGFNEQFF.

The chain has TRBV9 and TRBJ2-3; unclear D gene. The CDR3 runs 14 residues. The germline CDR1 and CDR2 sequences are SGDLS and YYNGEE. V dropped 0 bases and J dropped 5 bases, with 10 bases sitting between them. The CDR3 region is CASSVGSGQDTQYF. CDR3 nucleotide sequence: TGTGCCAGCAGCGTAGGGTCAGGCCAAGATACGCAGTATTTT.

The V gene is TRBV6-6, the J gene TRBJ1-6, with unresolved D. The V gene lost 2 bases and the J gene lost 7 bases, with 9 bases spanning the gap. The CDR3 loop spans 14 amino acids. The germline V gene has CDR1 MNHNY and CDR2 SVGAGI (reference sequence). CDR3 amino acids: CASSYTTKNSPLHF. DNA for the CDR3: TGTGCCAGCAGTTACACGACTAAAAATTCACCCCTCCACTTT.

The CDR3 sequence is CASSASGTSGHHYEQYF. Here the CDR3 DNA reads TGTGCCAGTAGTGCCTCCGGGACTAGCGGACACCATTACGAGCAGTACTTC. V and J are TRBV19 and TRBJ2-7, with 11 positions matching TRBD2. Germline-derived CDR1 and CDR2 are LNHDA and SQIVND (reference sequence). V gave up 5 bases and J gave up 4 bases; unmatched junction bases: 13. The CDR3 spans 17 residues.

The V call is TRBV5-4, the J call TRBJ2-1; D remains ambiguous. CDR1 SGHNT and CDR2 YYREEE come from the germline V gene (reference sequence). This CDR3 is 14 amino acids long. V shed 4 bases and J shed 8 bases, with 16 bases lying between them. This chain's CDR3 is CASSPRPPPDEQFF. CDR3 DNA sequence: TGTGCCAGCAGCCCGCGCCCCCCGCCCGATGAGCAGTTCTTC.

This sequence joins TRBV28 and TRBJ2-1, with D maybe TRBD2 (7 bases). The V end lost 6 bases, the J end lost 7 bases, and 16 bases lay between the germline ends. The length of the CDR3 is 14 residues. Germline V gene data show CDR1 as MDHEN and CDR2 as SYDVKM. In DNA form, the CDR3 reads TGTGCCAGCAGCCCCCCCGGGGGGCGAAATGAGCAGTTCTTC. Translating it yields CASSPPGGRNEQFF.

The V and J genes are TRBV7-6 and TRBJ2-2, with D tentatively TRBD2 (5 bases). V was shortened by 3 bases and J by 5 bases, with 10 bases between the two germline ends. The CDR3 totals 14 residues. In germline, CDR1 is SGHVS, CDR2 FNYEAQ. As DNA, the CDR3 is TGTGCCAGCAGCTTCCTCCGGGAAACCGGGGAGCTGTTTTTT. It yields the protein CASSFLRETGELFF.